Detailed here is one TCR beta chain. Generated by immunoSEQ multiplex PCR, the TCRdb table keeps only in-frame clones and is missing some. This table holds under 300,000 clones, over 75% found once. The data stem from a study of blood T cell repertoires in COVID-19. J gave up 10 bases and V 2 bases, and 16 bases lay outside the gene matches. Germline-derived CDR1 and CDR2 are LGHNA and YNFKEQ. This CDR3 is 17 amino acids long. The chain joins TRBV4-2 to TRBJ2-1; TRBD1 matches 8 bases. The receptor was isolated from a woman between 65 and 79 years old with acute or convalescent COVID-19. Sequencing used peripheral blood. The DNA for the CDR3 is TGTGCCAGCAGCCAATCCGTAGACAGGGGAATCTCCAGGGAGCAGTTCTTC. Its translation is CASSQSVDRGISREQFF.